This is a list of T cell receptor beta chains from one sample in a study of shared clonotypes between healthy human individuals. Sequencing was performed with immunoSEQ multiplex PCR; in TCRdb, only in-frame clones are kept and a portion is missing. The sample includes around 1.1 million clones, approximately 80% of them seen just once. The sequencing sample was made of memory CD4+ T cells from PBMCs. These TCRs come from a young man in good health. Some clones in this sample may be carry-over from other donors' samples. CDR3s include the opening cysteine and the closing phenylalanine or tryptophan. Fields, in order: J gene, V gene, D gene, clone size, CDR3 DNA, CDR3 protein. A D gene is named only where the DNA matches it firmly. For some rows the clone size is stated as once, few or many, or as a class when expanded; others skip it.

TRBJ2-1 TRBV5-4 TRBD2 . TGTGCCAGCAGCTCCAAACTAGCGGGAGCCAATCGGGCCTACAATGAGCAGTTCTTC CASSSKLAGANRAYNEQFF
TRBJ1-1 TRBV6-1 TRBD1 . TGTGCCAGCCTTGGACAGGTGAACACTGAAGCTTTCTTT CASLGQVNTEAFF
TRBJ1-1 TRBV18 TRBD1 few TGTGCCAGCTCACCACCGGGACAGGGCTTGAACACTGAAGCTTTCTTT CASSPPGQGLNTEAFF
TRBJ2-1 TRBV5-1 . . TGCGCCAGCAGCTTACAGGCCCCCCAGTATTGGGATGAGCAGTTCTTC CASSLQAPQYWDEQFF
TRBJ1-5 TRBV5-1 TRBD1 . TGCGCCAGCAGCTTGGGACAGGGGACTCAGCCCCAGCATTTT CASSLGQGTQPQHF
TRBJ1-4 TRBV5-8 . . TGTGCCAGCAGCTTTCGGCAGTTGGGGGAAAAACTGTTTTTT CASSFRQLGEKLFF
TRBJ2-2 TRBV5-1 TRBD1 . TGCGCCAGCAGCTTGGTCCGGACAGGGTACACCGGGGAGCTGTTTTTT CASSLVRTGYTGELFF
TRBJ2-3 TRBV30 . . TGTGCCTGGAGTGACGGGAAAACCGGGGCAGATACGCAGTATTTT CAWSDGKTGADTQYF
TRBJ2-2 TRBV29-1 . . TGCAGCGGCTTAGTTCAGGGGCGCGGCGGGGAGCTGTTTTTT CSGLVQGRGGELFF
TRBJ2-1 TRBV10-3 TRBD2 . TGTGCCATCAGTGAGTCGGGCGGGAGGGCCGACAATGAGCAGTTCTTC CAISESGGRADNEQFF
TRBJ1-4 TRBV5-4 TRBD1 . TGTGCCAGCAGCCAGGACAGGGGTTATGAAAAACTGTTTTTT CASSQDRGYEKLFF
TRBJ1-2 TRBV6-5 . . TGTGCCGTCGCAGCTATGGCTAACTATGGCTACACCTTC CAVAAMANYGYTF
TRBJ2-7 TRBV6-6 . . TGTGCCAGCAGTTACAGGCGGTCCCCTTACGAGCAGTACTTC CASSYRRSPYEQYF
TRBJ2-2 TRBV11-2 . . TGTGCCAGCAGCTTCGCACGCCGGGAGCTGTTTTTT CASSFARRELFF
TRBJ2-1 TRBV27 . few TGTGCCAGCAAATATGGACTCGAAGTTTACAATGAGCAGTTCTTC CASKYGLEVYNEQFF
TRBJ1-2 TRBV2 TRBD1 . TGTGCCAGCAGTGTTGGACAGGCGTTTGGCTACACCTTC CASSVGQAFGYTF
TRBJ2-2 TRBV5-4 . . TGTGCCAGCAGCCAAGGACAGACAAACACCGGGGAGCTGTTTTTT CASSQGQTNTGELFF
TRBJ1-4 TRBV7-9 . once TGTGCCAGCAGCTTAGGGGGGTCTAATGAAAAACTGTTTTTT CASSLGGSNEKLFF
TRBJ2-1 TRBV7-9 . . TGTGCCAGCAGCTTAGTTCCGATCAATGAGCAGTTCTTC CASSLVPINEQFF
TRBJ2-7 TRBV18 . . TGTGCCAGCTCACCACACCAGTACTTAAGCTCCTACGAGCAGTACTTC CASSPHQYLSSYEQYF
TRBJ1-2 TRBV9 . . TGTGCCAGCAGCGTAGATAGAACAGGGTATGGCTACACCTTC CASSVDRTGYGYTF
TRBJ2-7 TRBV4-1 . . TGCGCCAGCAGCCAAAGTCCGGGACGAACCTCCTACGAGCAGTACTTC CASSQSPGRTSYEQYF
TRBJ1-1 TRBV2 TRBD1 . TGTGCCAGCAGTGTTAGGACAGGGTTAACGAACACTGAAGCTTTCTTT CASSVRTGLTNTEAFF
TRBJ1-5 TRBV27 TRBD1 once TGTGCCAGCAGTAGACAGGGGTTCGGCAATCAGCCCCAGCATTTT CASSRQGFGNQPQHF
TRBJ2-7 TRBV18 . . TGTGCCAGCTCAGGGGACGGAGCCTACGAGCAGTACTTC CASSGDGAYEQYF
TRBJ1-1 TRBV7-8 . . TGTGCCAGCAGCTTACTGGGGGGGGCGGTGAGAACTGAAGCTTTCTTT CASSLLGGAVRTEAFF
TRBJ2-7 TRBV6-6 TRBD2 . TGTGCCAGCAGTTATACTAGCGGGAGGCCCCACGAGCAGTACTTC CASSYTSGRPHEQYF
TRBJ1-2 TRBV25-1 TRBD1 . TGTGCCAGCAGTTCGCGGACAGGCCCTAACTATGGCTACACCTTC CASSSRTGPNYGYTF
TRBJ1-2 TRBV2 . few TGTGCCAGCAGAAGAACAGCCCTTGGGTATGGCTACACCTTC CASRRTALGYGYTF
TRBJ2-5 TRBV4-2 . . TGTGCCAGCAGCCCTGAGGGGGAGGTTACCTTGGGGACCCAGTACTTC CASSPEGEVTLGTQYF
TRBJ1-3 TRBV28 . . TGTGCCAGCAGTCCCGCGTCCCCTGGAAACACCATATATTTT CASSPASPGNTIYF
TRBJ2-2 TRBV9 TRBD2 . TGTGCCAGCAGCGTAGGCGCGGGAGGGAACACCGGGGAGCTGTTTTTT CASSVGAGGNTGELFF
TRBJ2-7 TRBV6-5 . many TGTGCCAGCAGTTATACGGCGACCTACGAGCAGTACTTC CASSYTATYEQYF
TRBJ2-3 TRBV9 . . TGTGCCAGCAGCCTAGGGGGTAGCAAAGATACGCAGTATTTT CASSLGGSKDTQYF
TRBJ1-1 TRBV10-3 . few TGTGCCATCAGTCAAATCGTGAAGACTGAAGCTTTCTTT CAISQIVKTEAFF
TRBJ2-2 TRBV5-1 . . TGCGCCAGCAGCTTAACTAGTTCCGACACCGGGGAGCTGTTTTTT CASSLTSSDTGELFF
TRBJ2-5 TRBV6-6 . . TGTGCCAGCATCTATCGGAGGGGGCCCGGAGAGACCCAGTACTTC CASIYRRGPGETQYF
TRBJ2-3 TRBV5-1 . . TGCGCCAGCAGCTTGCAGGGACAAGATACGCAGTATTTT CASSLQGQDTQYF
TRBJ2-7 TRBV5-1 TRBD2 once TGCGCCAGCAGTACAAGGACTAGCGGGAGTAGGGAGCAGTACTTC CASSTRTSGSREQYF
TRBJ1-4 TRBV2 . . TGTGCCAGCAGCCGGGACATTCTTGAAAAACTGTTTTTT CASSRDILEKLFF
TRBJ1-2 TRBV5-1 TRBD1 . TGCGCCAGCAGCTTACAAACCGGGACAGCATATGGCTACACCTTC CASSLQTGTAYGYTF
TRBJ1-2 TRBV5-1 . many TGCGCCAGCAGCTTGGGTCCCGAGGGGGCTAACTATGGCTACACCTTC CASSLGPEGANYGYTF
TRBJ2-1 TRBV1 . few TGCACCAGCAGCCAGACCGGGACCGACAATGAGCAGTTCTTC CTSSQTGTDNEQFF
TRBJ2-2 TRBV29-1 TRBD1 . TGCAGCGTTGAAGAAGACAGGGGGAGGGACACCGGGGAGCTGTTTTTT CSVEEDRGRDTGELFF
TRBJ1-3 TRBV7-8 . few TGTGCCAGCAGCTTAAGGGGAAACACCATATATTTT CASSLRGNTIYF
TRBJ2-2 TRBV7-3 . . TGTGCCAGCAGCTTCGGTGACGGGGAGCTGTTTTTT CASSFGDGELFF
TRBJ1-2 TRBV19 . . TGTGCCAGTAGTGCTTGGAAGGGCTACACCTTC CASSAWKGYTF
TRBJ2-5 TRBV4-2 . . TGTGCCAGCAGCCAACATAGCGGCCAATCCGGGGAGACCCAGTACTTC CASSQHSGQSGETQYF
TRBJ2-3 TRBV10-3 . . TGTGCCATCAGTGAGGGTACTCCAGGCGCAGATACGCAGTATTTT CAISEGTPGADTQYF
TRBJ2-1 TRBV28 . . TGTGCCAGCAGTCTCCGGGCGGTCGGAGGGCAGTTCTTC CASSLRAVGGQFF
TRBJ2-3 TRBV11-2 TRBD2 . TGTGCCAGCAGCTTAGTTCCGGCGGGAGGGGTAAATACGCAGTATTTT CASSLVPAGGVNTQYF
TRBJ2-5 TRBV9 . . TGTGCCAGCAGCGCGGGACAATGGGAGACCCAGTACTTC CASSAGQWETQYF
TRBJ1-1 TRBV5-1 TRBD1 . TGCGCCAGCAGCCGGGACAGGGGGTCGGGCACTGAAGCTTTCTTT CASSRDRGSGTEAFF
TRBJ2-7 TRBV11-3 . once TGTGCCAGCAGCTTCTACACCCGATCCGGCTCCTACGAGCAGTACTTC CASSFYTRSGSYEQYF
TRBJ1-2 TRBV11-1 TRBD1 . TGTGCCAGCAGCTTGGGACAGGGATTGGGCTACACCTTC CASSLGQGLGYTF
TRBJ2-7 TRBV5-6 TRBD1 . TGTGCCAGCAGCCGCGGGACAGGGCCCGTAGGGCAGTACTTC CASSRGTGPVGQYF
TRBJ2-1 TRBV4-2 . . TGTGCCAGCAGCCAGGGCCCCGGCGGAGATGAGCAGTTCTTC CASSQGPGGDEQFF